Below, 15 T cell receptor beta chains from the same sample are listed, as sequenced in a study of shared clonotypes between healthy human individuals. Naive CD8 isolation took CD45RO-negative cells positively selected for CCR7 and excluded terminally differentiated effector memory CD45RA+ cells. Clones were sequenced by immunoSEQ multiplex PCR, and TCRdb holds only the in-frame ones, with some missing. The table lists more than 2 million clones, about 95% of them singletons, with roughly 1% in the top ten. Sequencing used naive CD8+ T cells sorted from blood. Receptors were obtained from a man aged 18 to 30 in good health.

The chain uses TRBV5-4 and TRBJ2-7, with TRBD1 matching over 10 bases. V lost 4 bases to trimming and J lost 5 bases; unmatched junction nucleotides: 9. Germline CDR1 is SGHNT and CDR2 is YYREEE (reference sequence). The CDR3 loop spans 15 amino acids. This chain's CDR3 is CASSGPGQGLNEQYF. CDR3 nucleotide sequence: TGTGCCAGCAGCGGGCCGGGACAGGGGTTAAACGAGCAGTACTTC.

V gene TRBV14 combines with J gene TRBJ2-7; D ambiguous. Germline V CDR1 and CDR2: SGHDN, FVKESK. V was shortened by 0 bases and J by 0 bases, with 9 bases between the two germline ends. The CDR3 is 15 residues long. In DNA, the CDR3 is TGTGCCAGCAGCCAAGAGCTCCAGTCCTCCTACGAGCAGTACTTC. Encoded protein: CASSQELQSSYEQYF. The full variable domain, with the rest looked up from reference TRBV14 and TRBJ2-7, is EAGVTQFPSHSVIEKGQTVTLRCDPISGHDNLYWYRRVMGKEIKFLLHFVKESKQDESGMPNNRFLAERTGGTYSTLKVQPAELEDSGVYFCASSQELQSSYEQYFGPGTRLTVT.

This chain uses TRBV13 with TRBJ2-1; D is uncertain. Trimming removed 5 bases from V and 7 bases from J, with 15 bases in between. The CDR3 is 14 residues long. Germline V lookup: CDR1 PRHDT, CDR2 FYEKMQ (reference sequence). The CDR3 nucleotides read TGTGCCAGCAGCACCGGGCCTCGCCAGAATGAGCAGTTCTTC. Translated: CASSTGPRQNEQFF.

This clone appeared a single time. In DNA form, the CDR3 reads TGTGCCAGTAGTATCTCAATTCAGCCCCAGCATTTT. It specifies CASSISIQPQHF. The gene calls are TRBV19 and TRBJ1-5; no clear D gene. Trimming cost V 3 bases and J 6 bases, with 6 bases left between them. The CDR3 sequence is 12 residues long. Germline lookup yields CDR1 LNHDA and CDR2 SQIVND (reference sequence).

As regards this clone: Additional DNA sequences in this sample encode the identical CDR3. The chain links TRBV5-1 to TRBJ2-7; D gene uncertain. The V end was cut by 0 bases, the J end by 2 bases, with 6 bases between. Germline V gene data show CDR1 as SGHRS and CDR2 as YFSETQ. The CDR3 contains 13 residues. As DNA, the CDR3 is TGCGCCAGCAGCTTGGACAGACCCTACGAGCAGTACTTC. Its translation: CASSLDRPYEQYF.

The chain has TRBV4-3 and TRBJ2-1; D is unclear. Trimming stripped 0 bases from V and 4 bases from J, with 13 bases between. Germline values: CDR1 LGHNA, CDR2 YSLEER. The CDR3 runs 16 residues. The DNA of the CDR3 is TGCGCCAGCAGCCAAGATGAAAACGGGCCTTACAATGAGCAGTTCTTC. As protein: CASSQDENGPYNEQFF.

The rearrangement links TRBV5-6 to TRBJ1-2; TRBD1 might be the D (5 bases). V was trimmed by 4 bases and J by 4 bases, leaving 17 bases between them. The CDR3 is made up of 15 amino acids. Germline-derived CDR1 and CDR2 are SGHDT and YYEEEE. The CDR3 is CASSLRDYGTYGYTF. The CDR3 DNA reads TGTGCCAGCAGCCTTCGGGATTACGGGACCTATGGCTACACCTTC.

Regarding this clone: Other DNA sequences in this sample translate to the same CDR3. The chain employs TRBV6-5 and TRBJ1-1; D unclear. V was shortened by 6 bases and J by 5 bases, with 10 bases between the two germline ends. This CDR3 has 12 residues. Germline-derived CDR1 and CDR2 are MNHEY and SVGAGI. In DNA form, the CDR3 reads TGTGCCAGCAGCCCCGGAGGGACTGAAGCTTTCTTT. Translation: CASSPGGTEAFF.

CDR3 region: CASSQEIGENDEQYF. The CDR3 bases are TGCGCCAGCAGCCAAGAGATTGGGGAGAACGACGAGCAGTACTTC. V gene TRBV4-3 combines with J gene TRBJ2-7, with D possibly matching TRBD2 (5 bases). The CDR3 runs 15 residues. Trimming took 0 bases from V and 5 from J, leaving 14 bases between them. Germline values: CDR1 LGHNA, CDR2 YSLEER.

V usage is TRBV4-1 and J usage is TRBJ2-7, with D uncertain. Germline CDR1 and CDR2: MGHRA and YSYEKL. CDR3 size: 16 residues. Trimming removed 0 bases from V and 0 bases from J, with 12 bases in between. As DNA, the CDR3 is TGCGCCAGCAGCCAAGATCCTCGGGCCTTCTCCTACGAGCAGTACTTC. It encodes CASSQDPRAFSYEQYF.

The J gene is TRBJ1-2, the V gene TRBV4-1; no firm D call. V lost 0 bases and J lost 4, with 18 bases in between. The V gene's germline CDR1 is MGHRA and CDR2 YSYEKL. The CDR3 has 17 amino acids. The CDR3 DNA reads as TGCGCCAGCAGCCAAGAACCCAAGGCCTCACCGAGCTATGGCTACACCTTC. Protein: CASSQEPKASPSYGYTF.

In regard to this clone: The same CDR3 can be traced to other DNA sequences in this sample. The V gene is TRBV28, the J gene TRBJ2-7; TRBD1 is a possible D gene (6 bases). The ends were cut back, 3 bases at V and 2 bases at J, with 11 bases in the middle. This CDR3 contains 14 residues. CDR1 is MDHEN, CDR2 SYDVKM, per germline. The CDR3: CASSLPSGAYEQYF. The DNA of the CDR3 is TGTGCCAGCAGTTTGCCATCAGGGGCCTACGAGCAGTACTTC.

The chain carries TRBV19 and TRBJ1-1; 8 positions match TRBD1. CDR1 is LNHDA, CDR2 SQIVND, per germline (reference sequence). Trimming took 6 bases from V and 6 from J; bases not matched to a gene: 12. CDR3 size: 15 residues. CDR3: CASSLGTGVWAEAFF. Written as DNA, the CDR3 is TGTGCCAGTAGCCTGGGGACAGGAGTATGGGCTGAAGCTTTCTTT.

The chain is built from TRBV28 and TRBJ2-7; 8 bases line up with TRBD1. The trim removed 4 bases at V and 3 bases at J, leaving 11 bases unmatched. Germline V gives CDR1 MDHEN, CDR2 SYDVKM. The CDR3 is made up of 16 amino acids. CDR3 coding DNA: TGTGCCAGCAGTTACGGGACAGGTTTTCGGGACTACGAGCAGTACTTC. This codes for CASSYGTGFRDYEQYF. The full variable domain, rest sourced from reference TRBV28 and TRBJ2-7, is DVKVTQSSRYLVKRTGEKVFLECVQDMDHENMFWYRQDPGLGLRLIYFSYDVKMKEKGDIPEGYSVSREKKERFSLILESASTNQTSMYLCASSYGTGFRDYEQYFGPGTRLTVT.

Regarding this clone: In the same sample, other DNA sequences code for this CDR3. J is TRBJ2-5 and V is TRBV19; D is undetermined. The CDR3 covers 12 residues. Germline assignment: CDR1 LNHDA and CDR2 SQIVND (reference sequence). Trimming removed 0 bases at V and 5 bases at J, with 4 bases between. The CDR3 loop is CASSIDRETQYF. Written as DNA, the CDR3 is TGTGCCAGTAGTATAGATAGGGAGACCCAGTACTTC.